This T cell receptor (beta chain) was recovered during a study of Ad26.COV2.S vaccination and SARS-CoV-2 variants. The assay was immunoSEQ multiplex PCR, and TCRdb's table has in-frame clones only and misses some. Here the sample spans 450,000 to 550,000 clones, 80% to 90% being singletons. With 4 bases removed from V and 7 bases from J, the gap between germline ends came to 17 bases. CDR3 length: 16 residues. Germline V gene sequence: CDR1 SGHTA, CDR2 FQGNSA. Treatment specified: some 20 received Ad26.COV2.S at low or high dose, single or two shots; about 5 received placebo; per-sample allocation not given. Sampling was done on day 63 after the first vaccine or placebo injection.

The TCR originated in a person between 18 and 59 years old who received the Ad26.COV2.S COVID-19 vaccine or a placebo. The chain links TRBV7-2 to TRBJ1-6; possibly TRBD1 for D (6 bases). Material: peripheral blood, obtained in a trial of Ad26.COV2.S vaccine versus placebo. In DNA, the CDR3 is TGTGCCAGCAGCTCAGGACTGGGGGCGGGAAATTCACCCCTCCACTTT. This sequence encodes CASSSGLGAGNSPLHF.